A selection of T cell receptor beta chains follows, all from one sample in a study of shared T cell receptors in the human thymus. The protocol was immunoSEQ multiplex PCR, while the TCRdb copy is restricted to in-frame clones and leaves out a portion. The sample has approximately 660,000 clones, 85% to 90% seen once. The data also belong to a second study, concerning human thymus T cells.

Sequencing used thymocytes. All receptors derive from a boy younger than two with a congenital heart defect. The CDR3 runs from the conserved cysteine through the conserved F or W. The order of the fields is J gene, D gene, clone size, V gene, CDR3 protein, CDR3 DNA. A D gene is named only where the DNA matches it firmly. The listing skips clone size in some rows; elsewhere it reads once, few, many or a size class.

TRBJ1-3 | NA | NA | TRBV19 | CASSCPQVSGNTIYF | TGTGCCAGTAGTTGCCCCCAGGTCAGCGGAAACACCATATATTTT
TRBJ1-2 | NA | NA | TRBV4-1 | CASSQGGSHYYGYTF | TGCGCCAGCAGCCAAGGAGGGTCTCATTACTATGGCTACACCTTC
TRBJ2-7 | NA | NA | TRBV27 | CASSASSYEQYF | TGTGCCAGCAGTGCGTCTTCCTACGAGCAGTACTTC
TRBJ2-3 | NA | NA | TRBV27 | CASRSRDTQYF | TGTGCCAGCAGGAGCCGAGATACGCAGTATTTT
TRBJ1-5 | NA | NA | TRBV7-9 | CASSPGRGASNQPQHF | TGTGCCAGCAGCCCAGGGCGGGGGGCGAGCAATCAGCCCCAGCATTTT
TRBJ2-7 | NA | NA | TRBV6-6 | CASSYNDSASYEQYF | TGTGCCAGCAGTTACAACGATAGCGCCTCCTACGAGCAGTACTTC
TRBJ2-1 | TRBD2 | NA | TRBV4-1 | CASSRYSGANEQFF | TGCGCCAGCAGCCGCTATAGCGGGGCTAATGAGCAGTTCTTC
TRBJ2-7 | NA | NA | TRBV2 | CASRYSYEQYF | TGTGCCAGCCGTTACTCCTACGAGCAGTACTTC
TRBJ2-1 | TRBD2 | NA | TRBV6-6 | CASSYGGERELNEQFF | TGTGCCAGCAGTTACGGCGGGGAGCGGGAGTTGAATGAGCAGTTCTTC
TRBJ1-2 | NA | NA | TRBV21-1 | CASSARHITPHGYTF | TGTGCCAGCAGCGCCCGACACATAACACCCCATGGCTACACCTTC
TRBJ2-1 | NA | NA | TRBV4-1 | CASSQRGVREQFF | TGCGCCAGCAGCCAACGCGGGGTTCGGGAGCAGTTCTTC
TRBJ2-7 | NA | NA | TRBV28 | CASSSFGGRQYF | TGTGCCAGCAGCTCCTTTGGGGGGAGGCAGTACTTC
TRBJ2-7 | TRBD2 | NA | TRBV2 | CASSEGGSGYEQYF | TGTGCCAGCAGTGAAGGCGGGAGCGGATACGAGCAGTACTTC
TRBJ1-2 | NA | NA | TRBV7-2 | CASSLRQLLSYGYTF | TGTGCCAGCAGCTTACGACAGCTACTATCTTATGGCTACACCTTC
TRBJ2-7 | TRBD2 | NA | TRBV2 | CASRREGYEQYF | TGTGCCAGCAGGCGGGAGGGTTACGAGCAGTACTTC
TRBJ2-7 | NA | NA | TRBV12-5 | CASGLLQGMSYEQYF | TGTGCTAGTGGTTTGTTACAGGGCATGTCCTACGAGCAGTACTTC
TRBJ1-1 | TRBD1 | NA | TRBV7-9 | CASSLAGGKTEAFF | TGTGCCAGCAGCTTGGCAGGGGGTAAGACTGAAGCTTTCTTT
TRBJ1-2 | NA | once | TRBV20-1 | CSARWFGGYTF | TGCAGTGCTAGGTGGTTCGGTGGCTACACCTTC
TRBJ2-7 | TRBD2 | NA | TRBV30 | CASGLAGGYEQYF | TGTGCCTCCGGACTAGCGGGGGGTTACGAGCAGTACTTC
TRBJ1-5 | NA | NA | TRBV5-8 | CASSFEGQPQHF | TGTGCCAGCAGCTTTGAGGGTCAGCCCCAGCATTTT
TRBJ2-3 | TRBD2 | once | TRBV29-1 | CSVEGAAGRGTQYF | TGCAGCGTTGAAGGGGCAGCGGGAAGGGGTACGCAGTATTTT
TRBJ2-5 | TRBD2 | once | TRBV28 | CASSPGASGSRETQYF | TGTGCCAGCAGCCCGGGGGCTAGCGGGAGTCGAGAGACCCAGTACTTC
TRBJ2-3 | NA | NA | TRBV6-1 | CASFTLTSTDTQYF | TGTGCCAGCTTCACGCTCACTAGCACAGATACGCAGTATTTT